The sequence of this TCR beta chain was determined in a study of T cell repertoires in cytomegalovirus infection. The CDR3 runs to 14 residues. V lost 0 bases and J lost 3; bases outside the gene matches: 3. Germline CDR1 reads SGHNT; CDR2 reads YYREEE (reference sequence). Using its own MiXCR run on the reads, TCRdb lists one record per CDR3 protein. Of around 280,000 distinct CDR3 sequences in the sample, about 8.8% were seen once. There are many counts of this clonotype. The gene calls are TRBV5-4 and TRBJ2-7; 7 positions agree with TRBD2. The sequencing sample was made of PBMCs. The TCR originated in a human donor in good health (CMV status not recorded). Some clones in this sample may be carry-over from other donors' samples. CDR3: CASSLGQRDYEQYF. CDR3 DNA: TGTGCCAGCAGCTTGGGACAGCGGGACTACGAGCAGTACTTC.